This T cell receptor (beta chain) was sequenced in a study of cytomegalovirus exposure and HLA in healthy donors. General observations from the study: Most observed TCR sequences were rare, whereas some public TCRs were detected in many donors. Later analysis suggested links between common viral pathogens and several top significant clusters. A later analysis reportedly found fewer N-insertions in an Asian-associated ancestry cluster than the roughly 680-donor mean.

CDR1 is SGHVS, CDR2 FNYEAQ, per germline. J lost 3 bases, V lost 4 bases, and 16 bases had no gene match. This CDR3 is 19 amino acids long. PCR employed 60 Vbeta and 13 Jbeta primers. Clones were read by immunoSEQ multiplex PCR, and TCRdb kept only the in-frame ones, dropping some. The sample has about 48,000 clones; the top ten hold more than 5.5%. Details on this clone: Its antigen remains unidentified.

The receptor was derived from a male donor in good health and CMV-seropositive. J is TRBJ2-2 and V is TRBV7-6; the match to TRBD2 covers 8 bases. The specimen sequenced was PBMCs. This CDR3 is CASSSEGASGGVYTGELFF. The CDR3 DNA follows: TGTGCCAGCAGCTCCGAAGGGGCGAGCGGGGGAGTATACACCGGGGAGCTGTTTTTT.